These T cell receptor beta chains were read from a single sample in a study of T cells after posttransplantation cyclophosphamide. Clones were sequenced by immunoSEQ multiplex PCR, and TCRdb holds only the in-frame ones, with some missing. Here the sample spans 15,000 to 20,000 clones, 70% to 85% being singletons. The input for sequencing was PBMCs, taken after an allogeneic stem cell transplant with post-transplant cyclophosphamide. The receptors stem from a young adult male patient who received an allogeneic stem cell transplant from a related donor, was CMV-positive, and had acute GVHD only. Some T cells may be supplied by the graft donor. Both conserved end residues are part of each CDR3. The D gene is left open where the match is weak. Rows may omit the clone size; those that give it use once, few, many or a size class.

d_call,v_call,j_call,clone_size,cdr3_nt,cdr3_aa
.,TRBV29-1,TRBJ2-3,.,TGCAGCGTTGACGCTCGGGGTTCGTCAGATACGCAGTATTTT,CSVDARGSSDTQYF
.,TRBV6-6,TRBJ2-3,.,TGTGCCAGCAGTTCCGGGTATACGCAGTATTTT,CASSSGYTQYF
TRBD2,TRBV14,TRBJ2-1,.,TGTGCCAGCAGCCAAGAACGCGGGGGGGTACCCAATGAGCAGTTCTTC,CASSQERGGVPNEQFF
.,TRBV19,TRBJ1-2,.,TGTGCCAGTAGCCCAGACAGGAACTATGGCTACACCTTC,CASSPDRNYGYTF
TRBD1,TRBV4-2,TRBJ2-2,medium-sized,TGTGCCAGCAGCCAAGGACAGGGTAGCACCGGGGAGCTGTTTTTT,CASSQGQGSTGELFF
.,TRBV27,TRBJ1-4,few,TGTGCCAGCAGTTTTTCAGGGTTTGAAAAACTGTTTTTT,CASSFSGFEKLFF
TRBD1,TRBV5-1,TRBJ1-1,.,TGCGCCAGCAGGGAGACAGGGTTCACTGAAGCTTTCTTT,CASRETGFTEAFF
.,TRBV27,TRBJ2-3,.,TGTGCCAGCAGTTTGCGGGGAACTAGCACAGATACGCAGTATTTT,CASSLRGTSTDTQYF
TRBD1,TRBV30,TRBJ2-3,.,TGTGCCTGGAGCCCTGGACAGGGGACGCAGTATTTT,CAWSPGQGTQYF
TRBD2,TRBV5-4,TRBJ2-5,.,TGTGCCAGCAGCGCAGGGACTATTCGAGGGACCCAGTACTTC,CASSAGTIRGTQYF
TRBD1,TRBV7-9,TRBJ1-2,few,TGTGCCAGCAGCTTACTGGGACAGAGCTATGGCTACACCTTC,CASSLLGQSYGYTF
.,TRBV30,TRBJ2-2,.,TGTGCCTGGTCTCGCGCCGGGACTAACACCGGGGAGCTGTTTTTT,CAWSRAGTNTGELFF
.,TRBV4-3,TRBJ2-7,.,TGCGCCAGCAGCCAAATTACAGGTTACTCCTACGAGCAGTACTTC,CASSQITGYSYEQYF
.,TRBV19,TRBJ1-2,.,TGTGCCAGTAGTCTCCGGGCGGGCCCCTATGGCTACACCTTC,CASSLRAGPYGYTF
TRBD1,TRBV11-2,TRBJ1-6,.,TGTGCCAGCAGCTACGGACAGGGGTTTAGTAATTCACCCCTCCACTTT,CASSYGQGFSNSPLHF
.,TRBV2,TRBJ1-4,few,TGTGCCAGCACCCGAACGGGGAGGGAAAAACTGTTTTTT,CASTRTGREKLFF
.,TRBV5-8,TRBJ1-6,.,TGTGCCAGCAGCTTGAGGGGATCACCCCTCCACTTT,CASSLRGSPLHF
.,TRBV18,TRBJ2-1,.,TGTGCCAGCTCACCAATGCGCGGGCAGATATCCTACAATGAGCAGTTCTTC,CASSPMRGQISYNEQFF
.,TRBV14,TRBJ2-3,.,TGTGCCAGCAGCCAAGTCATAGGGGACACAGATACGCAGTATTTT,CASSQVIGDTDTQYF
.,TRBV7-2,TRBJ1-1,.,TGTGCCAGCAGTTTGCTTCCCGGGGGGAACACTGAAGCTTTCTTT,CASSLLPGGNTEAFF
.,TRBV10-2,TRBJ2-3,.,TGCGCCAGCACCAGCAGGGGTTTAACAGATACGCAGTATTTT,CASTSRGLTDTQYF
TRBD1,TRBV5-1,TRBJ1-2,.,TGCGCCAGCAGCTTCGCGGACAGGGGAGGGTATGGCTACACCTTC,CASSFADRGGYGYTF
.,TRBV5-5,TRBJ2-2,few,TGTGCCAGCAGCCCGGGACAACGGACCGGGGAGCTGTTTTTT,CASSPGQRTGELFF
.,TRBV30,TRBJ1-1,.,TGTGCCTGGGGTCCAGGAAGGACTGAAGCTTTCTTT,CAWGPGRTEAFF
.,TRBV5-1,TRBJ1-2,.,TGCGCCAGCAGCTATCAAGGGGATCTTCAGGGCTACACCTTC,CASSYQGDLQGYTF
.,TRBV30,TRBJ1-2,.,TGTGCCTGGAGCCGGACAGTTGATACTAACTATGGCTACACCTTC,CAWSRTVDTNYGYTF
TRBD2,TRBV10-3,TRBJ2-3,.,TGTGCCATCAGGGGTAGCGGGGGGGCTGCAGATACGCAGTATTTT,CAIRGSGGAADTQYF
TRBD1,TRBV5-1,TRBJ1-5,.,TGCGCCAGCAGTCCGGACAGGGGCAATCAGCCCCAGCATTTT,CASSPDRGNQPQHF
.,TRBV30,TRBJ1-1,once,TGTGCCTGGAGCCCGACAGCAGAAGAAGCTTTCTTT,CAWSPTAEEAFF
TRBD1,TRBV10-2,TRBJ2-7,.,TGCGCCAGCAGTGAGTTCCGACTGACAGGGCTTCCCGAGCAGTACTTC,CASSEFRLTGLPEQYF
TRBD1,TRBV4-2,TRBJ2-1,once,TGTGCCAGCAGCCAAGAGGGTCGGACAGGGGGCCCGATTAGACAGTTCTTC,CASSQEGRTGGPIRQFF
.,TRBV7-3,TRBJ1-1,.,TGTGCCAGCAGCTTAACGGGGGGGCGGGGATCCACTGAAGCTTTCTTT,CASSLTGGRGSTEAFF
.,TRBV30,TRBJ2-1,.,TGTGCCTGGAGTGTACAGAGGGGGAGTTACAATGAGCAGTTCTTC,CAWSVQRGSYNEQFF
.,TRBV5-1,TRBJ2-6,.,TGCGCCAGCAGGATGCCGACACCCGACTCTGGGGCCAACGTCCTGACTTTC,CASRMPTPDSGANVLTF
.,TRBV5-6,TRBJ1-2,once,TGTGCCAGCAGACGTTTGGAGACCAGTAACTATGGCTACACCTTC,CASRRLETSNYGYTF
.,TRBV27,TRBJ2-5,.,TGTGCCAGCAGTTTTGGGGCCCAAGAGACCCAGTACTTC,CASSFGAQETQYF
TRBD2,TRBV10-3,TRBJ2-3,.,TGTGCCATCAGTGAGCCCCCTGGCGGGGGGAATGGAGATACGCAGTATTTT,CAISEPPGGGNGDTQYF
.,TRBV7-2,TRBJ1-6,.,TGTGCCAGCAGCCAGTTCCCCAGGGACTATAATTCACCCCTCCACTTT,CASSQFPRDYNSPLHF
.,TRBV5-1,TRBJ1-3,.,TGCGCCAGCAGCGGCGACACTGGCGGGGGTGGAAACACCATATATTTT,CASSGDTGGGGNTIYF
.,TRBV5-5,TRBJ2-3,few,TGTGCCAGCAGCCCACCGACGGGGGAGAGGGATACGCAGTATTTT,CASSPPTGERDTQYF
.,TRBV11-2,TRBJ1-3,.,TGTGCCAGCAGCTCCGGGGGGTTCTCTGGAAACACCATATATTTT,CASSSGGFSGNTIYF
TRBD1,TRBV5-1,TRBJ1-4,.,TGCGCCAGCAGCTCACAGGGGGCAGCTAATGAAAAACTGTTTTTT,CASSSQGAANEKLFF
.,TRBV29-1,TRBJ1-2,.,TGCAGCGCGCCAGAACAGGGTGAAAGGGGCTACACCTTC,CSAPEQGERGYTF
.,TRBV28,TRBJ1-2,.,TGTGCCAGCAGTTTAGGGGGGGGATCGTATGGCTACACCTTC,CASSLGGGSYGYTF
.,TRBV6-1,TRBJ2-5,.,TGTGCCAGCAGTGATCAGGGTGCGGAGACCCAGTACTTC,CASSDQGAETQYF
TRBD1,TRBV5-1,TRBJ2-3,.,TGCGCCAGCAGCTTGTCTGACAGGGCAATCACAGATACGCAGTATTTT,CASSLSDRAITDTQYF
TRBD1,TRBV28,TRBJ1-5,.,TGTGCCAGCAGTCCTGGGACAGGTCATCAGCCCCAGCATTTT,CASSPGTGHQPQHF
.,TRBV5-6,TRBJ2-7,.,TGTGCCAGCAGCTCCCTCGGCTACGAGCAGTACTTC,CASSSLGYEQYF
TRBD1,TRBV25-1,TRBJ2-3,.,TGTGCCAGCAGCTACTTGGGACAGGGCACAGATACGCAGTATTTT,CASSYLGQGTDTQYF
.,TRBV2,TRBJ1-6,few,TGTGCCAGCAGTCTGACGACGGGGAATTCACCCCTCCACTTT,CASSLTTGNSPLHF
.,TRBV11-2,TRBJ2-2,.,TGTGCCAGCAGCCGCGTACCGAACACCGGGGAGCTGTTTTTT,CASSRVPNTGELFF
.,TRBV7-2,TRBJ1-3,.,TGTGCCAGCAGCTTAGCAAGCACTAACTCTGGAAACACCATATATTTT,CASSLASTNSGNTIYF
.,TRBV5-5,TRBJ2-7,.,TGTGCCAGCAGCCAATCCTACGAGCAGTACTTC,CASSQSYEQYF
.,TRBV11-2,TRBJ2-1,.,TGTGCCAGCAGCTTCCAAAGCATAAATGAGCAGTTCTTC,CASSFQSINEQFF
TRBD1,TRBV13,TRBJ1-2,.,TGTGCCAGCAGCCTGGGGACAGATCCCTCTAACTATGGCTACACCTTC,CASSLGTDPSNYGYTF
TRBD2,TRBV19,TRBJ2-1,.,TGTGCCAGTAGAGAGGTAGCGGGGGGGAACGGTGAGCAGTTCTTC,CASREVAGGNGEQFF
.,TRBV11-2,TRBJ2-7,few,TGTGCCAGCAGCTTAGTTTTCGGCTCCTACGAGCAGTACTTC,CASSLVFGSYEQYF